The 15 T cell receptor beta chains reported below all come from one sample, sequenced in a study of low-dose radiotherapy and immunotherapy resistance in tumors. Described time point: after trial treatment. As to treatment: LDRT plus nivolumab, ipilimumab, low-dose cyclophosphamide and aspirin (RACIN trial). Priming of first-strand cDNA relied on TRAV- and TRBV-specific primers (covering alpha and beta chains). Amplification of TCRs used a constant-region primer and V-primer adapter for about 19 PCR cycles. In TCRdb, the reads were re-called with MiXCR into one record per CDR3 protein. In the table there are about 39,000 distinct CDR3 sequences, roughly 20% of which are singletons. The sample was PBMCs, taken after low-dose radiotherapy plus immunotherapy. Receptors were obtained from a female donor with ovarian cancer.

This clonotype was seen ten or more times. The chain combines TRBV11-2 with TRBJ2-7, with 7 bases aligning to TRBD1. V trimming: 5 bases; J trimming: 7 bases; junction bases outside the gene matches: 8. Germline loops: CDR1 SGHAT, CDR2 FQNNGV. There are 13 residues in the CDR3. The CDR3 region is CASSPTGAREQYF. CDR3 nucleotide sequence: TGTGCCAGCAGCCCCACAGGGGCGAGGGAGCAGTACTTC.

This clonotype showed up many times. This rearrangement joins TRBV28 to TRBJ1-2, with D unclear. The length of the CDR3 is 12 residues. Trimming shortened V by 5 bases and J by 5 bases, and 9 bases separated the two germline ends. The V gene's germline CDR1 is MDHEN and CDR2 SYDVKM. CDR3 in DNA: TGTGCCAGCAGTCTACGGTCGTATGGCTACACCTTC. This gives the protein CASSLRSYGYTF.

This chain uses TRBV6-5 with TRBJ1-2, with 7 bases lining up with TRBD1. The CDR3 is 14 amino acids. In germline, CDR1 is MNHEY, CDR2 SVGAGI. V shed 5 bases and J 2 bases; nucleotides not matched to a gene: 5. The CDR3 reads CASSRDSLNYGYTF. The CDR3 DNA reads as TGTGCCAGCAGTCGGGACAGCCTAAACTATGGCTACACCTTC.

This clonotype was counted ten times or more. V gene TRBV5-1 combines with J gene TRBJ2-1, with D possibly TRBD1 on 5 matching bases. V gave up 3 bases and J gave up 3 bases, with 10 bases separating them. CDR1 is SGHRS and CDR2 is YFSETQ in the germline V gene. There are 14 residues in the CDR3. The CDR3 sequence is CASSSSGLYNEQFF. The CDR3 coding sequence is TGCGCCAGCAGCTCCTCAGGGCTCTACAATGAGCAGTTCTTC.

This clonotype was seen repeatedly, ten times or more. The chain's CDR3 is CASSGTDRGKLFF. As DNA, the CDR3 is TGTGCCAGCAGCGGGACGGACAGGGGAAAACTGTTTTTT. V usage is TRBV5-6 and J usage is TRBJ1-4; the match to TRBD1 covers 9 bases. Germline V CDR1 and CDR2: SGHDT, YYEEEE. The CDR3 is 13 amino acids. J gave up 10 bases and V 4 bases, and 5 bases lay outside the gene matches.

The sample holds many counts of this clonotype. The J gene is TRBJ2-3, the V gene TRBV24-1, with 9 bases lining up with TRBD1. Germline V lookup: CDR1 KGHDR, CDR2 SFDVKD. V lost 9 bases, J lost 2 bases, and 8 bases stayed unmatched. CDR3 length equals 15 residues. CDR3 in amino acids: CATSVDRGSTDTQYF. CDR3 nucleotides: TGTGCCACCTCCGTGGACAGGGGCTCCACAGATACGCAGTATTTT.

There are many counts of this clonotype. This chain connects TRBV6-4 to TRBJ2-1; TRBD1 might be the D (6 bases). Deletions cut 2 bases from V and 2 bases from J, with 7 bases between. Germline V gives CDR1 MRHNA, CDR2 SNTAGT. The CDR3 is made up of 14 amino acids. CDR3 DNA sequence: TGTGCCAGCAGTGACGGGGGCCCCTACAATGAGCAGTTCTTC. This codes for CASSDGGPYNEQFF.

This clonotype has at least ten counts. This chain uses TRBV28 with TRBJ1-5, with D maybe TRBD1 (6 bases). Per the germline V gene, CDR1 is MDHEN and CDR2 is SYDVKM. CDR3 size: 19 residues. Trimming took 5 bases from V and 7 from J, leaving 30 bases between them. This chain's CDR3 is CASSILPPGPGAAGQPQHF. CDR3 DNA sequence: TGTGCCAGCAGTATCCTCCCCCCGGGGCCGGGGGCTGCGGGACAGCCCCAGCATTTT.

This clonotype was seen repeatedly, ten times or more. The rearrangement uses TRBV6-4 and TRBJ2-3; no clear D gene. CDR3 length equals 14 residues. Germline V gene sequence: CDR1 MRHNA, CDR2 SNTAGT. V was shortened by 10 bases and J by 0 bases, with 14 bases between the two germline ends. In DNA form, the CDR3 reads TGTGCCACCGTCTGGCCTCCTAGCACAGATACGCAGTATTTT. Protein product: CATVWPPSTDTQYF.

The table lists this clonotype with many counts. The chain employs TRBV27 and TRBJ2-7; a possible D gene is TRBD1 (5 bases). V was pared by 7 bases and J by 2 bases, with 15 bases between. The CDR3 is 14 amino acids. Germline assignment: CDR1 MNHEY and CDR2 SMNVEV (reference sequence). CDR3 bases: TGTGCCAGCACCAAACCCGACAGACCCTACGAGCAGTACTTC. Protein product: CASTKPDRPYEQYF.

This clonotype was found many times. The CDR3 reads CASSLEVDTEAFF. Written as DNA, the CDR3 is TGCGCCAGCAGCTTGGAAGTGGACACTGAAGCTTTCTTT. The chain has TRBV5-1 and TRBJ1-1; D call uncertain. CDR3 length: 13 residues. CDR1 SGHRS and CDR2 YFSETQ come from the germline V gene. Trimming removed 0 bases from V and 3 bases from J, with 6 bases in between. Full variable domain (outside the CDR3, taken from reference TRBV5-1 and TRBJ1-1): KAGVTQTPRYLIKTRGQQVTLSCSPISGHRSVSWYQQTPGQGLQFLFEYFSETQRNKGNFPGRFSGRQFSNSRSEMNVSTLELGDSALYLCASSLEVDTEAFFGQGTRLTVV.

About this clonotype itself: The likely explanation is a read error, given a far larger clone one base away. CDR3 coding DNA: TGTGCCATCAGGGTTGACTCCTACAATGAGCAGTACTTC. Its translation: CAIRVDSYNEQYF. This sequence joins TRBV10-3 and TRBJ2-7; no definite D call. This CDR3 is 13 amino acids long. Germline CDR1 is ENHRY and CDR2 is SYGVKD. V was pared by 6 bases and J by 7 bases, with 16 bases between.

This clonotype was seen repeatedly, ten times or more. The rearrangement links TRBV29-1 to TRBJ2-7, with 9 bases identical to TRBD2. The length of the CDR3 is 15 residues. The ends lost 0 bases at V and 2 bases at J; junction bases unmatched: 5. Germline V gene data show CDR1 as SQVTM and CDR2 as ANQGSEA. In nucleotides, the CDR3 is TGCAGCGTTGAAGACTTTCCTAGCGGGACCTACGAGCAGTACTTC. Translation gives CSVEDFPSGTYEQYF.

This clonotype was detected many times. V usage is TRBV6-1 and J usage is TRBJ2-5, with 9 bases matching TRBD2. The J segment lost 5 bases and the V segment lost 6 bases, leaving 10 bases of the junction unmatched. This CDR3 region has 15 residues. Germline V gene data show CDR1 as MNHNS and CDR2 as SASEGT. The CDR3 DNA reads TGTGCCAGCAGGATCTCGTTTAGCGGGGGTGAGACCCAGTACTTC. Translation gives CASRISFSGGETQYF.

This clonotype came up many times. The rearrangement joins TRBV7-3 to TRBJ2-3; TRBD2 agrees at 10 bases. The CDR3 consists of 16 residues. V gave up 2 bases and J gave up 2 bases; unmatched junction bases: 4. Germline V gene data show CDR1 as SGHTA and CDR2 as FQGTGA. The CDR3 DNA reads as TGTGCCAGCAGCTTACAGCTAGCGGGGGCCACAGATACGCAGTATTTT. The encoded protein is CASSLQLAGATDTQYF.